This paragraph covers one T cell receptor beta chain sequence. This entry comes from a study of T cell responses to AZD1222 COVID-19 vaccine. Sequenced by immunoSEQ multiplex PCR; TCRdb stores in-frame clones only, minus some. The data show about 140,000 clones, with about 90% seen just once and approximately 8% held by the top ten. This TCR derives from an adult who received the MenACWY meningococcal vaccine as a control. The source was peripheral blood, collected 28 days after the second dose of the MenACWY control vaccine.

This CDR3 is CASSEFYEQYF. The CDR3 region has the DNA TGTGCCAGCAGTGAATTCTACGAGCAGTACTTC. V usage is TRBV25-1 and J usage is TRBJ2-7; D is undetermined. The V end was cut by 1 base, the J end by 3 bases, with 1 base between. CDR1 is MGHDK and CDR2 is SYGVNS in the germline V gene. This CDR3 contains 11 residues.